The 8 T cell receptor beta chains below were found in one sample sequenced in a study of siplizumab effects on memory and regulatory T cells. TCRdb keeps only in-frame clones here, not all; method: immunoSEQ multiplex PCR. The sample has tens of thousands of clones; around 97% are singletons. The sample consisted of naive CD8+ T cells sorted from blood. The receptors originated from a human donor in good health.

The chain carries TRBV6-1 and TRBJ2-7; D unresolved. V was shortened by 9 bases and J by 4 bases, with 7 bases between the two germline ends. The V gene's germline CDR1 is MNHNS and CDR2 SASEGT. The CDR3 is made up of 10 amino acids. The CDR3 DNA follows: TGTGCCAGTCGATCTTACGAGCAGTACTTC. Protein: CASRSYEQYF.

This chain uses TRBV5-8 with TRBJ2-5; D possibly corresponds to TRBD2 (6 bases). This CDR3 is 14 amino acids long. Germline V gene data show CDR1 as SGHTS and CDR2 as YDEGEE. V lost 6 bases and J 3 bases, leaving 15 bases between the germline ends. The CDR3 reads CASTTGGGEETQYF. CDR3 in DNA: TGTGCCAGCACCACCGGAGGCGGGGAAGAGACCCAGTACTTC.

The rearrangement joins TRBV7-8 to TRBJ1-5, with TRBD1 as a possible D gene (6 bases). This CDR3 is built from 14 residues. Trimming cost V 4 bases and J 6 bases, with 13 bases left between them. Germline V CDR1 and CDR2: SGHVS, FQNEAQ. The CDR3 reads CASSSAGVGQPQHF. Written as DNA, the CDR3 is TGTGCCAGCAGCTCCGCAGGGGTGGGTCAGCCCCAGCATTTT.

The CDR3 loop reads CASSRTGSGYTF. CDR3 DNA sequence: TGTGCCAGCAGCAGGACAGGGTCTGGCTACACCTTC. The chain joins TRBV21-1 to TRBJ1-2; TRBD1, as called in the table, went unchecked against the DNA. TRBV21-1 is shown as a pseudogene. The CDR3 consists of 12 residues.

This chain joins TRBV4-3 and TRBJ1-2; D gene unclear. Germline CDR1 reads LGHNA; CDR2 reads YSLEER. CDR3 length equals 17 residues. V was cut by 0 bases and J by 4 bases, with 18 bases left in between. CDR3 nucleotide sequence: TGCGCCAGCAGCCAAGAGGATTACGGAGGGCCAGGCTATGGCTACACCTTC. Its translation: CASSQEDYGGPGYGYTF.

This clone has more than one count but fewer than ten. CDR3 amino acids: CASSEYSSYEQYF. As DNA, the CDR3 is TGTGCCAGCAGTGAATACAGCTCCTACGAGCAGTACTTC. V usage is TRBV2 and J usage is TRBJ2-7, with D uncertain. CDR1 and CDR2 from the germline V gene are SNHLY and FYNNEI. This CDR3 comprises 13 residues. V lost 2 bases to trimming and J lost 0 bases, with 5 bases between them.

Here the CDR3 reads CASSSDFIPYEQYF. CDR3 in DNA: TGTGCCAGCAGTTCCGATTTCATTCCGTACGAGCAGTACTTC. V is TRBV27 and J is TRBJ2-7; D gene ambiguous. The CDR3 length is 14 residues. Trimming stripped 4 bases from V and 4 bases from J, with 14 bases between. Germline V gene sequence: CDR1 MNHEY, CDR2 SMNVEV (reference sequence).

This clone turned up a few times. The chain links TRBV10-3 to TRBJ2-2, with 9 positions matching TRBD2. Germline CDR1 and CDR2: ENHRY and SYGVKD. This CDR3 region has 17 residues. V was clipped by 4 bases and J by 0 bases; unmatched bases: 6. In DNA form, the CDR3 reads TGTGCCATCAGTGGGAGTACTAGCGGGCCGAACACCGGGGAGCTGTTTTTT. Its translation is CAISGSTSGPNTGELFF.